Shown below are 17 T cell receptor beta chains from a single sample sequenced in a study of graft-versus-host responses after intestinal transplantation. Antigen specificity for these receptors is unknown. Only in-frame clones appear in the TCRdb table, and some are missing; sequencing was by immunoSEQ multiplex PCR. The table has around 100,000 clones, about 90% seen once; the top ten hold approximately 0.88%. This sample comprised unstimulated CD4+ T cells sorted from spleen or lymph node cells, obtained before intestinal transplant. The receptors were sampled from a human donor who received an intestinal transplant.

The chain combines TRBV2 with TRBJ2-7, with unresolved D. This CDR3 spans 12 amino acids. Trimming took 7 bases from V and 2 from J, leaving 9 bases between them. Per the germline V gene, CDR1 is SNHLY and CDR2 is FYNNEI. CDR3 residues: CASTRLAYEQYF. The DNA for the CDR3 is TGTGCCAGCACACGATTAGCCTACGAGCAGTACTTC.

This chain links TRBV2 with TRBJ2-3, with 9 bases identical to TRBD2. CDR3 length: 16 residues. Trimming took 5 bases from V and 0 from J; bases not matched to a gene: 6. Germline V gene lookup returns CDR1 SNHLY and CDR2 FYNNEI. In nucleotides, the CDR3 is TGTGCCAGCAGTTTCTGGACTAGCGAGAGCACAGATACGCAGTATTTT. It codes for CASSFWTSESTDTQYF.

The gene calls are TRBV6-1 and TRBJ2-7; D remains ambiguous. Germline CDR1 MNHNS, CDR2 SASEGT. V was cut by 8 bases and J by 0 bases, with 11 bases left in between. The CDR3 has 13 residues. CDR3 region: CASWRQSSYEQYF. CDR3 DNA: TGTGCCAGCTGGCGACAAAGCTCCTACGAGCAGTACTTC.

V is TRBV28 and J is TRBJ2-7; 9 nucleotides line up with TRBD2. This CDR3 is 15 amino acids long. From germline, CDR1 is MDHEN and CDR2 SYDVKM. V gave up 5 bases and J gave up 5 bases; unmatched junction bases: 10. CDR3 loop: CASSLRTSVENEQYF. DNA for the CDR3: TGTGCCAGCAGTCTACGGACTAGCGTGGAAAACGAGCAGTACTTC.

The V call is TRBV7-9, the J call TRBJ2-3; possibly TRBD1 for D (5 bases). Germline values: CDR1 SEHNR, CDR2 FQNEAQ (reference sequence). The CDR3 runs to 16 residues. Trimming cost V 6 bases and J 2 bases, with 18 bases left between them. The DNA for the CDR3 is TGTGCCAGCAGACCGATGATGGGGCATGACACAGATACGCAGTATTTT. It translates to CASRPMMGHDTDTQYF.

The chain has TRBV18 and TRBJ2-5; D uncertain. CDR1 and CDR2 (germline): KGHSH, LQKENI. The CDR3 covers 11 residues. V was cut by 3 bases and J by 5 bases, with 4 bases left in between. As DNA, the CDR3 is TGTGCCAGCTCACCGGCCGAGACCCAGTACTTC. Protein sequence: CASSPAETQYF. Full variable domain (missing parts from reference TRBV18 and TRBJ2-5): NAGVMQNPRHLVRRRGQEARLRCSPMKGHSHVYWYRQLPEEGLKFMVYLQKENIIDESGMPKERFSAEFPKEGPSILRIQQVVRGDSAAYFCASSPAETQYFGPGTRLLVL.

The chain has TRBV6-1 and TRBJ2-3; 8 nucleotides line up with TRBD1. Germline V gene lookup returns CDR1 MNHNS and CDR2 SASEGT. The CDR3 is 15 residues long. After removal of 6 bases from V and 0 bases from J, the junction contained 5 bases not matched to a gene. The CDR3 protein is CASSLGTGSTDTQYF. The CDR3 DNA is TGTGCCAGCAGCCTAGGGACAGGAAGCACAGATACGCAGTATTTT.

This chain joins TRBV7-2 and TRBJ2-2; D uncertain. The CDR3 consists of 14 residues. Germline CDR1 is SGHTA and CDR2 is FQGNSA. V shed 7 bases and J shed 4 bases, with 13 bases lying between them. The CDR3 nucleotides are TGTGCCAGCACCCTCGATATCCGCACCGGGGAGCTGTTTTTT. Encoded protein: CASTLDIRTGELFF.

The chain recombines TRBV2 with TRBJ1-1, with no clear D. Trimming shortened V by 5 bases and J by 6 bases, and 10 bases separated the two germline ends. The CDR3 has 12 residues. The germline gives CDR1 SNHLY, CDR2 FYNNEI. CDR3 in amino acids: CASSLDAPEAFF. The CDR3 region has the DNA TGTGCCAGCAGTCTGGACGCGCCTGAAGCTTTCTTT.

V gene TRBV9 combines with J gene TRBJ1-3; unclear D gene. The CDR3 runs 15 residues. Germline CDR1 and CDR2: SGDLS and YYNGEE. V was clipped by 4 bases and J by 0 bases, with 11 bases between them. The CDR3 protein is CASSPQTHSGNTIYF. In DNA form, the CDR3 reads TGTGCCAGCAGCCCCCAGACACACTCTGGAAACACCATATATTTT.

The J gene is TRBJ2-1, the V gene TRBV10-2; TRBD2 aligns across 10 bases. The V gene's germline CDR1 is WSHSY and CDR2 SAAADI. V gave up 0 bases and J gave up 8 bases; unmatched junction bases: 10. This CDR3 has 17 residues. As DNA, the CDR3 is TGCGCCAGCAGTGAGTCGATCCTAGCGGGAGTGGTGCATGAGCAGTTCTTC. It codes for CASSESILAGVVHEQFF.

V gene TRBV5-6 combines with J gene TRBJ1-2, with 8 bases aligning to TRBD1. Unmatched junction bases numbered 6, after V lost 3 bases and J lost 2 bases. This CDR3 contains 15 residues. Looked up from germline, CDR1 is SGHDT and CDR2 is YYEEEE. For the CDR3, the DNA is TGTGCCAGCAGCTGGATACAGGGGGGGAACTATGGCTACACCTTC. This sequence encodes CASSWIQGGNYGYTF.

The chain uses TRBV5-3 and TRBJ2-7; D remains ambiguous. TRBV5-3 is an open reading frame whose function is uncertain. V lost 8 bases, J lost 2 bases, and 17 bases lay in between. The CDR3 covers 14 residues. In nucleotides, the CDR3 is TGTGCCAGCAGCCCGGACGGCGGAGCCTACGAGCAGTACTTC. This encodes CASSPDGGAYEQYF.

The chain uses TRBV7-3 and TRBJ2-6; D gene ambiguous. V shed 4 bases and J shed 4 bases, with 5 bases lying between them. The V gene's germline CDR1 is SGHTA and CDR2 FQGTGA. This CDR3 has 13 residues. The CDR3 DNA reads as TGTGCCAGCAGCTGGGTCGGGGCCAACGTCCTGACTTTC. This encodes CASSWVGANVLTF.

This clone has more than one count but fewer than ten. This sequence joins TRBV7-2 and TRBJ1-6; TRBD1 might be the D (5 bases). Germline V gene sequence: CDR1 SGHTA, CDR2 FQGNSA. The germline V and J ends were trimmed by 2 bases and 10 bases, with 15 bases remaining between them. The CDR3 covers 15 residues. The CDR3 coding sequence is TGTGCCAGCAGCTTATTCCAGGGACGGGGCTCACCCCTCCACTTT. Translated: CASSLFQGRGSPLHF.

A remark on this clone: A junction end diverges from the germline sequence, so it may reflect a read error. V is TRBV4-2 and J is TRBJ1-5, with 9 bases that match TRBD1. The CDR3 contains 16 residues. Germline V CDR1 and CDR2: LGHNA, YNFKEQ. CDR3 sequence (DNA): TGTGCCAGCGGCCAAGATATGGGACAGGGATATCAGCCCCAGCATTTT. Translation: CASGQDMGQGYQPQHF.

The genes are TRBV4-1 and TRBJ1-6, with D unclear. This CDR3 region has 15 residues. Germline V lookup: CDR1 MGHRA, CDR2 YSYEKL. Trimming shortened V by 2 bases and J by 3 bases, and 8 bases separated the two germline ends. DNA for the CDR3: TGCGCCAGCAGCCAAAGTGGATACTATAATTCACCCCTCCACTTT. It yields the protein CASSQSGYYNSPLHF.